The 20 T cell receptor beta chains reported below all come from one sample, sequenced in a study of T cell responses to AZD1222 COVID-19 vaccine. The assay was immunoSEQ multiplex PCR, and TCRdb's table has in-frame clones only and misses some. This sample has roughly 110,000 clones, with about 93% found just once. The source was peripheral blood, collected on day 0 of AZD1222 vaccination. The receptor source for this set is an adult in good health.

The DNA of the CDR3 is TGTGCCATCGGACTTGGGGAAAAACTGTTTTTT. Amino acids: CAIGLGEKLFF. The V call is TRBV15, the J call TRBJ1-4, with D unresolved. CDR1 and CDR2 (germline): LNHNV, YYDKDF (reference sequence). The CDR3 runs 11 residues. The V and J ends lost 10 bases and 8 bases respectively, with 11 bases between them. Supplemented by reference TRBV15 and TRBJ1-4, the full variable domain reads DAMVIQNPRYQVTQFGKPVTLSCSQTLNHNVMYWYQQKSSQAPKLLFHYYDKDFNNEADTPDNFQSRRPNTSFCFLDIRSPGLGDTAMYLCAIGLGEKLFFGSGTQLSVL.

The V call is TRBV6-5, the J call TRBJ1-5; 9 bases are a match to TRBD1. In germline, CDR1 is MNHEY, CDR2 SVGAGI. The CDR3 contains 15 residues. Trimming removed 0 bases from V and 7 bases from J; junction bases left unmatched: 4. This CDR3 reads CASSYSGTGQQPQHF. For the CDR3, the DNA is TGTGCCAGCAGTTACTCCGGGACAGGGCAGCAGCCCCAGCATTTT.

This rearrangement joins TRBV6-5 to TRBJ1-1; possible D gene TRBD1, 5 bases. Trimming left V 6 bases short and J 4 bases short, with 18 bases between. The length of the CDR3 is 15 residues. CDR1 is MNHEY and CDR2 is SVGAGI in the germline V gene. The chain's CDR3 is CASRPPGSRFTEAFF. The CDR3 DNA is TGTGCCAGCAGACCTCCAGGGAGTAGATTCACTGAAGCTTTCTTT.

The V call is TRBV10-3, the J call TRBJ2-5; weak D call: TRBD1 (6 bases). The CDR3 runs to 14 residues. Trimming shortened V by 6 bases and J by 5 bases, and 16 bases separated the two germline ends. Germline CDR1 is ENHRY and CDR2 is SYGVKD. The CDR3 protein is CAIRSMGQGETQYF. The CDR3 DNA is TGTGCCATCAGGTCAATGGGACAAGGGGAGACCCAGTACTTC.

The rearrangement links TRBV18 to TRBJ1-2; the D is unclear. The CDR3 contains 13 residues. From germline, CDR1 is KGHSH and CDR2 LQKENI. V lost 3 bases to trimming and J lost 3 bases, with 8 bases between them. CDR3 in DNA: TGTGCCAGCTCACCGACCAAGGACTATGGCTACACCTTC. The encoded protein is CASSPTKDYGYTF.

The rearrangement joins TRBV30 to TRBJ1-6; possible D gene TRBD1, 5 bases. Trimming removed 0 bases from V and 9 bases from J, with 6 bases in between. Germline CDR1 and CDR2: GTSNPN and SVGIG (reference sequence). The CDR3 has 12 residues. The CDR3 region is CAWSVQVSPLHF. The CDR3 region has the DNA TGTGCCTGGAGTGTACAGGTTTCACCCCTCCACTTT.

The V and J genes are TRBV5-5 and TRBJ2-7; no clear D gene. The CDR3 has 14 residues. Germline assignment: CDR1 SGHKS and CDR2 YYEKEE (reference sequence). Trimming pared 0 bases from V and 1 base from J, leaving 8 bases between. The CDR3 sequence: CASSLEPRSYEQYF. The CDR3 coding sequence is TGTGCCAGCAGCTTGGAACCCCGGTCCTACGAGCAGTACTTC.

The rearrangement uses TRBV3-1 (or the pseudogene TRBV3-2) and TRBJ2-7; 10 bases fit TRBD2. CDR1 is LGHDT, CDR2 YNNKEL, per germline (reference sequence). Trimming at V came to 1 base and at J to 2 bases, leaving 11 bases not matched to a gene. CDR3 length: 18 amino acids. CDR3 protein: CASSQAHLAGAKTYEQYF. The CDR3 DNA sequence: TGTGCCAGCAGCCAAGCACACCTAGCGGGGGCCAAGACCTACGAGCAGTACTTC.

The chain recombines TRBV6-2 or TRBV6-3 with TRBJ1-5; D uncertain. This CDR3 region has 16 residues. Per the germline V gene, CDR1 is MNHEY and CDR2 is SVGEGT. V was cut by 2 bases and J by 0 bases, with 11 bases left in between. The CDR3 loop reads CASSYPTRVSNQPQHF. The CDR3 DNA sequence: TGTGCCAGCAGTTACCCAACAAGGGTTAGCAATCAGCCCCAGCATTTT.

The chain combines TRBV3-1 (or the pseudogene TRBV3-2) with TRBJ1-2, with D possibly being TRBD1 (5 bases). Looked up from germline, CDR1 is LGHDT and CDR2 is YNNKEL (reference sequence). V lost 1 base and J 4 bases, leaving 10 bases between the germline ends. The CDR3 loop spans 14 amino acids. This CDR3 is CASSQGGDLYGYTF. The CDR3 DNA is TGTGCCAGCAGCCAAGGCGGGGACCTCTATGGCTACACCTTC.

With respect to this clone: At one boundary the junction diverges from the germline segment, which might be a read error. CDR3 loop: CASTFGAGNTIYF. For the CDR3, the DNA is TGTGCCAGCACCTTCGGTGCTGGGAACACCATATATTTT. The chain joins TRBV6-6 to TRBJ1-3; D ambiguous. CDR1 is MNHNY and CDR2 is SVGAGI in the germline V gene (reference sequence). The length of the CDR3 is 13 residues.

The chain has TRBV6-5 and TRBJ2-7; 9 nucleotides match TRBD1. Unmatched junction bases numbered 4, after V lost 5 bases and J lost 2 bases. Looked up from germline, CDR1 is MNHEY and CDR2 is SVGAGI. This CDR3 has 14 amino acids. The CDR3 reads CASSKGQGTYEQYF. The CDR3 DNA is TGTGCCAGCAGTAAGGGACAGGGTACCTACGAGCAGTACTTC.

The CDR3 nucleotides are TGTGCCAGCAGCCAATTGACAGGCGAGTCGGGCAATCAGCCCCAGCATTTT. This codes for CASSQLTGESGNQPQHF. The chain links TRBV3-1 (or the pseudogene TRBV3-2) to TRBJ1-5, with D tentatively TRBD1 (6 bases). The CDR3 contains 17 residues. V lost 2 bases to trimming and J lost 2 bases, with 16 bases between them. The germline V gene encodes CDR1 LGHDT and CDR2 YNNKEL (reference sequence).

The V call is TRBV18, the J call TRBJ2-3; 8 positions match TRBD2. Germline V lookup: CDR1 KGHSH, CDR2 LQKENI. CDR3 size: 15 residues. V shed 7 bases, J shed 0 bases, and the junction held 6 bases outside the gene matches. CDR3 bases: TGTGCCAGCTTAATGACTAGCGTTAGCACAGATACGCAGTATTTT. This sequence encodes CASLMTSVSTDTQYF.

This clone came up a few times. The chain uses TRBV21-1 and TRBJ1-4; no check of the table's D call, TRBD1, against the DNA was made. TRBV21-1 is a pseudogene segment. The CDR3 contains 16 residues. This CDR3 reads CASSTPGQGWREKLFF. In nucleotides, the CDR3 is TGTGCCAGCAGCACCCCGGGACAGGGGTGGCGAGAAAAACTGTTTTTT.

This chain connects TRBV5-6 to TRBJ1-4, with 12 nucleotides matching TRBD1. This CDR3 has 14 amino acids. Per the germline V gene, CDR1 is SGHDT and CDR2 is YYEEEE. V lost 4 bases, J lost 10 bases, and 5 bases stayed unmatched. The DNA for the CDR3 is TGTGCCAGCAGCACGGGACAGGGGGCGAGAAAACTGTTTTTT. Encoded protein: CASSTGQGARKLFF. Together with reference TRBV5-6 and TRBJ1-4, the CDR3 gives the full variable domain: DAGVTQSPTHLIKTRGQQVTLRCSPKSGHDTVSWYQQALGQGPQFIFQYYEEEERQRGNFPDRFSGHQFPNYSSELNVNALLLGDSALYLCASSTGQGARKLFFGSGTQLSVL.

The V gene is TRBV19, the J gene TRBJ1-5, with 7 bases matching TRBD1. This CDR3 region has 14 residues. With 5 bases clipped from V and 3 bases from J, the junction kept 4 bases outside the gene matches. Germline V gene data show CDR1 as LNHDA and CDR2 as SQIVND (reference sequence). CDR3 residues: CASSWTGLNQPQHF. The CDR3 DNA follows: TGTGCCAGTAGTTGGACAGGCCTCAATCAGCCCCAGCATTTT.

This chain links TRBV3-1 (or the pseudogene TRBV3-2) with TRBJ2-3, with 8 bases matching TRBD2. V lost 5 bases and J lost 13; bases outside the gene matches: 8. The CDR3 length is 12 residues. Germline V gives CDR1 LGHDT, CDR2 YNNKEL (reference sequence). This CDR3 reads CASSASGGLKYF. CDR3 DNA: TGTGCCAGCAGCGCCAGCGGGGGCTTGAAGTATTTT.

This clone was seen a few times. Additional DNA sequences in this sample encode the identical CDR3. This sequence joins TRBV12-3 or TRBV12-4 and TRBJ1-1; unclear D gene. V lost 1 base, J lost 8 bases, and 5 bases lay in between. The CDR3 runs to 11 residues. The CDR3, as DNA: TGTGCCAGCAGTTTAGGCGGAGAAGCTTTCTTT. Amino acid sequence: CASSLGGEAFF.

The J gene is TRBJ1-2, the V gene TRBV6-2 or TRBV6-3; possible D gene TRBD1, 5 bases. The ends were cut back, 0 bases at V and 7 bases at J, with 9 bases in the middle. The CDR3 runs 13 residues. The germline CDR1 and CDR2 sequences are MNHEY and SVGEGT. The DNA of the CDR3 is TGTGCCAGCAGTTACTCGGGGGGGATTGGCTACACCTTC. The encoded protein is CASSYSGGIGYTF.